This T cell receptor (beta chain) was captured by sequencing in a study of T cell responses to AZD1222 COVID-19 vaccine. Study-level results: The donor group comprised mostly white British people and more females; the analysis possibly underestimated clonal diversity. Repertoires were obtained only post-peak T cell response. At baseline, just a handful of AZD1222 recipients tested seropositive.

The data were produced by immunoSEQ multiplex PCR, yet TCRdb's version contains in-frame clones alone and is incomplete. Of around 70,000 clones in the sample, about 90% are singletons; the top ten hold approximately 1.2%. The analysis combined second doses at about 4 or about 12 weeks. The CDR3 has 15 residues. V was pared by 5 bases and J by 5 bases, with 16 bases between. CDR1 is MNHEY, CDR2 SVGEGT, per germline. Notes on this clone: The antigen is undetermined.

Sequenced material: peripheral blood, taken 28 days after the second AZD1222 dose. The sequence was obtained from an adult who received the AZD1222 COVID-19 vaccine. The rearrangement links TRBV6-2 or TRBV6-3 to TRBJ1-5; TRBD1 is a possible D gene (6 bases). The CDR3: CASSLSNREDQPQHF. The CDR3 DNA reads TGTGCCAGCAGTCTCTCGAACAGGGAAGATCAGCCCCAGCATTTT.